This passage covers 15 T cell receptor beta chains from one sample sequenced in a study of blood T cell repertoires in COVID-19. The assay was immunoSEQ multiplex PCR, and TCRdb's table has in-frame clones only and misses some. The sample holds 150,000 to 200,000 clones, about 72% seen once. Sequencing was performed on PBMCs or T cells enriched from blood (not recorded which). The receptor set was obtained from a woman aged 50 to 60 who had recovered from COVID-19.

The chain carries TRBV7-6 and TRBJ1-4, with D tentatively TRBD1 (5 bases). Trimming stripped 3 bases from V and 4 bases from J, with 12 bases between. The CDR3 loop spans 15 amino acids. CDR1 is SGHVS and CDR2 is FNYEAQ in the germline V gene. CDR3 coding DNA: TGTGCCAGCAGCTTGACAGAGGCAGTTAATGAAAAACTGTTTTTT. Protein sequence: CASSLTEAVNEKLFF.

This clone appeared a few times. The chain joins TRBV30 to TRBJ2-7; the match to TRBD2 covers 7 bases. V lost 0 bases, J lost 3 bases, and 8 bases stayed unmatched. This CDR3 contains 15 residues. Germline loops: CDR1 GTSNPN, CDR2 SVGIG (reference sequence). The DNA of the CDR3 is TGTGCCTGGAGTGTTCGGGGAGGGAGGGTCTACGAGCAGTACTTC. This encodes CAWSVRGGRVYEQYF.

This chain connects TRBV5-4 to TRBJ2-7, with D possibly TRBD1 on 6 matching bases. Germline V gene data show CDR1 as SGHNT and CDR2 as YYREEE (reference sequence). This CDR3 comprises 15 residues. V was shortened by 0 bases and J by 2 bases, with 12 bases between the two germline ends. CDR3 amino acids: CASSLGGQSTYEQYF. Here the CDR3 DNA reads TGTGCCAGCAGCTTGGGCGGACAGTCCACCTACGAGCAGTACTTC.

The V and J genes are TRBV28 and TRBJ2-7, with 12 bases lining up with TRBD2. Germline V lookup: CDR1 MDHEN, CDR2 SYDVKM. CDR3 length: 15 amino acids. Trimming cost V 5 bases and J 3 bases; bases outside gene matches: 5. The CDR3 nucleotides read TGTGCCAGCAGTCACGGACTAGCGGGATTCTACGAGCAGTACTTC. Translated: CASSHGLAGFYEQYF.

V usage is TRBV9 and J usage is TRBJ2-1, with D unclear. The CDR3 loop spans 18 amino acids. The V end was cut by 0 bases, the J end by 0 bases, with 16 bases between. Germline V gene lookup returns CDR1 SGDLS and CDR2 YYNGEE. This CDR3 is CASSVGVVVRSSYNEQFF. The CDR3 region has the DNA TGTGCCAGCAGCGTAGGTGTTGTAGTCCGGAGCTCCTACAATGAGCAGTTCTTC.

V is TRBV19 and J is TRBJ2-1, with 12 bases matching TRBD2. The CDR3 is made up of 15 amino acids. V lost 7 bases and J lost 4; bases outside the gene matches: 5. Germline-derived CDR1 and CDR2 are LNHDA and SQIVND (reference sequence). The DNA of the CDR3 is TGTGCCAGTACCCGGACTAGCGGGACTTACAATGAGCAGTTCTTC. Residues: CASTRTSGTYNEQFF.

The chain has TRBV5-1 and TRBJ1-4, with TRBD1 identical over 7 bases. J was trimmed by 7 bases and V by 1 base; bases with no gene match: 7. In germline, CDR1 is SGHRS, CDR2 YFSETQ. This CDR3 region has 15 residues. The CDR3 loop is CASSLRPGQTEKLFF. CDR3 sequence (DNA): TGCGCCAGCAGCTTGCGCCCGGGACAGACTGAAAAACTGTTTTTT.

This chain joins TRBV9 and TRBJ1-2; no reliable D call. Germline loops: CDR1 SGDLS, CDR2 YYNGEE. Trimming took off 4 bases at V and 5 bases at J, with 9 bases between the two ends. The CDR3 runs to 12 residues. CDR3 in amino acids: CASSSQTYGYTF. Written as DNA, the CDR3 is TGTGCCAGCAGCTCCCAGACATATGGCTACACCTTC.

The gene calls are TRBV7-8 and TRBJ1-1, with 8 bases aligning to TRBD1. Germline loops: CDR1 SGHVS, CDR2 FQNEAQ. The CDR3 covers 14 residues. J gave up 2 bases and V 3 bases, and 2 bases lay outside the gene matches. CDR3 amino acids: CASSFTGGNTEAFF. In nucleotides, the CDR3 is TGTGCCAGCAGCTTTACAGGGGGAAACACTGAAGCTTTCTTT.

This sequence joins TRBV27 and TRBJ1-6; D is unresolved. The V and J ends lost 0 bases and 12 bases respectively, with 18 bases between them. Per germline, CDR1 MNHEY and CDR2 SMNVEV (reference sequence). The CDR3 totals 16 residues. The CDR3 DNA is TGTGCCAGCAGTTTATCCAACCCGGGGTTCCTCCTACCCCTCCACTTT. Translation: CASSLSNPGFLLPLHF.

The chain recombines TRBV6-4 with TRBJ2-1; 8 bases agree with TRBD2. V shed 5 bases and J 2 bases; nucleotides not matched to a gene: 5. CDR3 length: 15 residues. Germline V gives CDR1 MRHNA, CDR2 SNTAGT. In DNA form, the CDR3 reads TGTGCCAGCAGTTCCAGCGGGGGAACCTACAATGAGCAGTTCTTC. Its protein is CASSSSGGTYNEQFF.

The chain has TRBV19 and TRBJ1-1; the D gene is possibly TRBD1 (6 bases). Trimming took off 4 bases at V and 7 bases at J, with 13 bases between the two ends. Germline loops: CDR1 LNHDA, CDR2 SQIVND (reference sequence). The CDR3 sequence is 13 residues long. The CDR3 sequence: CASSTQGRGEAFF. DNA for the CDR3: TGTGCCAGTAGTACCCAGGGGAGGGGTGAAGCTTTCTTT.

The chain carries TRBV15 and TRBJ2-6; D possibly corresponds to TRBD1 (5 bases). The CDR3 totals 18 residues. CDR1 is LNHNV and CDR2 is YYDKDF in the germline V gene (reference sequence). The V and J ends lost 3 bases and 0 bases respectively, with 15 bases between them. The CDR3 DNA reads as TGTGCCACCAGCAGCTCGACAGCTACGTACTCTGGGGCCAACGTCCTGACTTTC. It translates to CATSSSTATYSGANVLTF.

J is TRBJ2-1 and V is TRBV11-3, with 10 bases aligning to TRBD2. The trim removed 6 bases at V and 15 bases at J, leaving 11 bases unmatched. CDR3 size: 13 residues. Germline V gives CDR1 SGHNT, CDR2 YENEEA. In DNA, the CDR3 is TGTGCCAGCAGTTCACTAGCGGGGAGGGTTTTGTTCTTC. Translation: CASSSLAGRVLFF. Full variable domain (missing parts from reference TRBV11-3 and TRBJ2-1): EAGVVQSPRYKIIEKKQPVAFWCNPISGHNTLYWYLQNLGQGPELLIRYENEEAVDDSQLPKDRFSAERLKGVDSTLKIQPAELGDSAVYLCASSSLAGRVLFFGPGTRLTVL.

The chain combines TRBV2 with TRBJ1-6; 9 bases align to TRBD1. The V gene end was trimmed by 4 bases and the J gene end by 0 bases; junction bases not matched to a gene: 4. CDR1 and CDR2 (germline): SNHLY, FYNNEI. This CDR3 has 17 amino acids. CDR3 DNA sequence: TGTGCCAGCAGTGCCGGACAGGGGAGCTCCTATAATTCACCCCTCCACTTT. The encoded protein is CASSAGQGSSYNSPLHF.